The clone carrying this T cell receptor (beta chain) was counted between two and nine times. The target antigen is unknown. Profiling relied on immunoSEQ multiplex PCR, and the TCRdb table lists in-frame clones only, not all of them. The table lists approximately 25,000 clones, roughly 74% of them singletons. The sample belongs to a study of T cells in narcolepsy. Study-wide results and caveats: Healthy controls reportedly lacked the autoreactive clonotypes serially found in patients' blood. Autoreactive HCRT-specific and TRIB2-specific clonotypes were marked in same-patient CSF-versus-blood CD4+ comparisons.

CDR3 length: 13 amino acids. V was cut by 0 bases and J by 4 bases, with 4 bases left in between. Germline loops: CDR1 SEHNR, CDR2 FQNEAQ (reference sequence). The receptor comes from a human donor with narcolepsy. Sample: CD45RA- memory CD4+ T cells from PBMCs. The chain has TRBV7-9 and TRBJ1-3; D call uncertain. This CDR3 reads CASSLAVGNTIYF. The CDR3 DNA reads as TGTGCCAGCAGCTTAGCCGTAGGAAACACCATATATTTT.